This T cell receptor (beta chain) is drawn from a study of shared clonotypes between healthy human individuals. Study details: Donors, aged 18 to 49, were a couple of women and a few men. Broader study findings: The donor pool, a small one, limited the genetic and exposure-history diversity represented. Though the depth was large, rarefaction showed that sorted-subset sequencing was incomplete. Naive subsets generally exceeded memory subsets in estimated richness.

A note on this clone: Antigen unknown.

Produced via immunoSEQ multiplex PCR; TCRdb's table is partial and in-frame only. The sample lists 2 million to 3 million clones; roughly 92% were seen once. This clonotype was sampled from a man aged 18 to 30 in good health. Source material: naive CD4+ T cells sorted from blood. Subset denoted: CD45RA+ positively selected.

Written as DNA, the CDR3 is TGCGCCAGCAGCCAAGGGGTTCACCGCACTGAAGCTTTCTTT. Protein: CASSQGVHRTEAFF. The chain couples TRBV4-1 to TRBJ1-1; no definite D call. Germline V gene lookup returns CDR1 MGHRA and CDR2 YSYEKL. The CDR3 runs to 14 residues. V lost 1 base, J lost 4 bases, and 10 bases lay in between.